This is a list of T cell receptor beta chains from one sample in a study of control samples from healthy donors and cancer patients. Generated by immunoSEQ multiplex PCR, the TCRdb table keeps only in-frame clones and is missing some. The sample has 90,000 to 100,000 clones, just over 90% seen once; the top ten hold about 4%. The sequenced sample was blood. These receptors were obtained from a woman in her late teens or twenties in good health. CDR3s include the opening cysteine and the closing phenylalanine or tryptophan. A D gene is named only where the DNA matches it firmly. The size entry is marked missing in some rows and otherwise reads once, few, many or a size class.

J: TRBJ2-7
D: TRBD1
V: TRBV6-1
size: .
DNA: TGTGCCAGCAGTGAAGCGCAGGGGACAGGGGGCGACGAGCAGTACTTC
CDR3: CASSEAQGTGGDEQYF

J: TRBJ1-1
D: TRBD1
V: TRBV6-5
size: .
DNA: TGTGCCAGCAGTTACGGGACAGAGAACACTGAAGCTTTCTTT
CDR3: CASSYGTENTEAFF

J: TRBJ1-1
D: .
V: TRBV5-4
size: .
DNA: TGTGCCAGCAGTCTCGGGTTAGGGCGGAACACTGAAGCTTTCTTT
CDR3: CASSLGLGRNTEAFF

J: TRBJ1-2
D: .
V: TRBV12-5
size: .
DNA: TGTGCTAGTGGTTTGAAGGGGGGGTATGGCTACACCTTC
CDR3: CASGLKGGYGYTF

J: TRBJ1-3
D: TRBD1
V: TRBV11-2
size: .
DNA: TGTGCCAGCAGCTTAGGCCCGCAGGGGGCTTTTGGAAACACCATATATTTT
CDR3: CASSLGPQGAFGNTIYF

J: TRBJ1-1
D: .
V: TRBV6-5
size: .
DNA: TGTGCCAGCAGCCTTGACAGTCCGACCACTGAAGCTTTCTTT
CDR3: CASSLDSPTTEAFF

J: TRBJ1-2
D: TRBD1
V: TRBV5-4
size: .
DNA: TGTGCCAGCAGCCCAGGGGGCAATGGCGGCTACACCTTC
CDR3: CASSPGGNGGYTF

J: TRBJ2-2
D: .
V: TRBV7-9
size: .
DNA: TGTGCCAGCAGCTTAGACGTGCTAGTCATCTCCGGGGAGCTGTTTTTT
CDR3: CASSLDVLVISGELFF

J: TRBJ2-7
D: TRBD2
V: TRBV2
size: .
DNA: TGTGCCAGCAGTACCACCCAAACTAGCGGCGCCTACGAGCAGTACTTC
CDR3: CASSTTQTSGAYEQYF

J: TRBJ2-1
D: .
V: TRBV11-3
size: .
DNA: TGTGCCAGCAGCTTAGGCAGGGCACTCTACAATGAGCAGTTCTTC
CDR3: CASSLGRALYNEQFF

J: TRBJ2-3
D: TRBD2
V: TRBV9
size: .
DNA: TGTGCCAGCAGCGTGCACCGGGGACTAGCGGGACTCACAGATACGCAGTATTTT
CDR3: CASSVHRGLAGLTDTQYF

J: TRBJ2-2
D: .
V: TRBV11-2
size: .
DNA: TGTGCCAGCACCCACCAGACCGGGGAGCTGTTTTTT
CDR3: CASTHQTGELFF

J: TRBJ1-6
D: .
V: TRBV6-6
size: .
DNA: TGTGCCAGCAGTTACGGGTTCCAGGATTCACCCCTCCACTTT
CDR3: CASSYGFQDSPLHF

J: TRBJ1-1
D: TRBD1
V: TRBV29-1
size: .
DNA: TGCAGCGCGGTGGGACAGGGGGAAACTGAAGCTTTCTTT
CDR3: CSAVGQGETEAFF

J: TRBJ2-5
D: .
V: TRBV6-5
size: once
DNA: TGTGCCAGCAGTTACACCAGGGGAGGAGAGACCCAGTACTTC
CDR3: CASSYTRGGETQYF

J: TRBJ2-4
D: .
V: TRBV27
size: .
DNA: TGTGCCAGCAGTGAAACCCCCTCGGGGGCCGCCAAAAACATTCAGTACTTC
CDR3: CASSETPSGAAKNIQYF

J: TRBJ1-3
D: .
V: TRBV7-5
size: few
DNA: .
CDR3: CVRSSQWGSGNTIYF

J: TRBJ2-7
D: .
V: TRBV9
size: .
DNA: TGTGCCAGCAGTGCCGGTGGGCAGGGTGGCGAGCAGTACTTC
CDR3: CASSAGGQGGEQYF

J: TRBJ1-3
D: .
V: TRBV14
size: .
DNA: TGTGCCAGCAGCCAAGATTGGGGGAACACCATATATTTT
CDR3: CASSQDWGNTIYF

J: TRBJ2-2
D: .
V: TRBV24-1
size: .
DNA: TGTGCCACCAGTGACCTGACAGTAGGGGAGCTGTTTTTT
CDR3: CATSDLTVGELFF